The present T cell receptor (beta chain) was sequenced within a study of blood T cell repertoires in COVID-19. On the study more broadly: Spain, Italy and the United States supplied samples that represented acute and convalescent COVID-19.

Losses at the gene ends were 4 bases for V and 4 bases for J; bases not matched to a gene: 7. CDR1 and CDR2 (germline): SGHDT, YYEEEE. CDR3 length: 15 residues. Assay: immunoSEQ multiplex PCR; the TCRdb copy retains only in-frame clones and omits some. The profile covers 250,000 or so clones, with approximately 86% appearing a single time and just under 6.5% taken by the ten largest. The sample was peripheral blood. The gene calls are TRBV5-6 and TRBJ2-5; the match to TRBD2 covers 10 bases. This clonotype was sampled from a woman aged 60-70 years with active or convalescent COVID-19. DNA for the CDR3: TGTGCCAGCAGCCCCAGCGGGGGGGCGGGAGAGACCCAGTACTTC. Encoded protein: CASSPSGGAGETQYF. Based on the CDR3 plus reference TRBV5-6 and TRBJ2-5, the full variable domain is DAGVTQSPTHLIKTRGQQVTLRCSPKSGHDTVSWYQQALGQGPQFIFQYYEEEERQRGNFPDRFSGHQFPNYSSELNVNALLLGDSALYLCASSPSGGAGETQYFGPGTRLLVL.